The TCR beta chain under discussion was sequenced for a study of blood T cells in healthy people across ages. This CDR3 comprises 13 residues. The germline CDR1 and CDR2 sequences are SGHVS and FQNEAQ. V lost 4 bases, J lost 4 bases, and 8 bases lay in between. Overall study results and limits: Total diversity from one million sequenced T cells was likely underestimated. No one knew whether donors had CMV, which possibly confounded expanded clonotype changes. Relative to aged donors, long-lived donors carried more naive CD4+ cells and displayed higher diversity.

With respect to this clonotype: The antigen remains undetermined.

The use of a sample-barcoded 5' primer and a J-beta primer mix characterized a second PCR of about 7 to 12 cycles. TCRdb reprocessed the 5' RACE reads with MiXCR, giving one entry per CDR3 protein. The table has about a million distinct CDR3 sequences, roughly 47% seen once; the top ten hold 20% to 25%. Sequenced sample: blood. The chain uses TRBV7-8 and TRBJ2-1; D remains unclear. The receptor was isolated from a woman aged 55-69 years in good health. The CDR3: CASSSRTYNEQFF. The CDR3, as DNA: TGTGCCAGCAGCTCTAGGACGTACAATGAGCAGTTCTTC.